The 25 T cell receptor beta chains listed next were all sequenced from one sample in a study of blood T cell repertoires in COVID-19. Only in-frame clones appear in the TCRdb table, and some are missing; sequencing was by immunoSEQ multiplex PCR. The table shows over 200,000 clones, with 80% to 90% occurring only once. The source material was PBMCs or T cells enriched from blood (not recorded which). The origin of the receptors is a woman aged 25 to 45 who had been exposed to COVID-19.

CDR3: CASSLGREYYF. The DNA of the CDR3 is TGTGCCAGCAGTTTGGGTAGGGAGTACTACTTC. The V and J genes are TRBV28 and TRBJ2-7; tentatively, D is TRBD2 (5 bases). The V gene lost 3 bases and the J gene lost 13 bases, with 13 bases spanning the gap. Germline assignment: CDR1 MDHEN and CDR2 SYDVKM. This CDR3 is built from 11 residues.

The J gene is TRBJ1-2, the V gene TRBV6-5; 7 bases are shared with TRBD1. Germline CDR1 is MNHEY and CDR2 is SVGAGI. With V trimmed by 6 bases and J by 7 bases, 5 bases remained unmatched. The CDR3 is made up of 12 amino acids. The CDR3 sequence: CASSRGGVGYTF. In nucleotides, the CDR3 is TGTGCCAGCAGCCGAGGGGGCGTTGGCTACACCTTC.

V is TRBV12-3 or TRBV12-4 and J is TRBJ2-3, with no clear D. The CDR3 has 13 residues. V lost 6 bases, J lost 1 base, and 8 bases lay in between. The CDR3 loop reads CASRPGGTDTQYF. DNA of the CDR3: TGTGCCAGCAGACCCGGTGGCACAGATACGCAGTATTTT.

The chain has TRBV10-3 and TRBJ2-1, with D possibly TRBD2 on 5 matching bases. In germline, CDR1 is ENHRY, CDR2 SYGVKD. CDR3 length equals 14 residues. The V gene lost 4 bases and the J gene lost 5 bases, with 12 bases spanning the gap. DNA of the CDR3: TGTGCCATCAGTGCGGAGAATAGCGACAATGAGCAGTTCTTC. It yields the protein CAISAENSDNEQFF.

J is TRBJ2-7 and V is TRBV15, with 9 bases lining up with TRBD1. The CDR3 sequence is 17 residues long. Germline V CDR1 and CDR2: LNHNV, YYDKDF (reference sequence). V shed 0 bases and J 4 bases; nucleotides not matched to a gene: 10. The DNA for the CDR3 is TGTGCCACCAGCAGAGAAAGCGCCGGGACAGGGTTATACGAGCAGTACTTC. Translating gives CATSRESAGTGLYEQYF.

The rearrangement uses TRBV11-2 and TRBJ2-4; D gene ambiguous. With 4 bases removed from V and 0 bases from J, the gap between germline ends came to 4 bases. The CDR3 is 13 amino acids. Germline V gene lookup returns CDR1 SGHAT and CDR2 FQNNGV. CDR3 amino acids: CASSSLAKNIQYF. As DNA, the CDR3 is TGTGCCAGCAGCTCCCTAGCCAAAAACATTCAGTACTTC.

The chain carries TRBV4-2 and TRBJ2-3; 9 nucleotides agree with TRBD2. The germline gives CDR1 LGHNA, CDR2 YNFKEQ. This CDR3 spans 19 amino acids. The J segment lost 6 bases and the V segment lost 0 bases, leaving 16 bases of the junction unmatched. CDR3 loop: CASSQDSGRTGSRGDTQYF. The DNA of the CDR3 is TGTGCCAGCAGCCAAGATAGCGGGAGAACGGGGTCCCGAGGGGATACGCAGTATTTT.

The V gene is TRBV18, the J gene TRBJ2-1; TRBD1 aligns across 7 bases. After removal of 5 bases from V and 4 bases from J, the junction contained 11 bases not matched to a gene. Germline V lookup: CDR1 KGHSH, CDR2 LQKENI. The CDR3 covers 16 residues. The CDR3 here is CASSSTRQGDYNEQFF. The CDR3 DNA sequence: TGTGCCAGCTCAAGCACCCGACAGGGCGATTACAATGAGCAGTTCTTC.

The chain uses TRBV28 and TRBJ2-7; D is undetermined. The CDR3 has 13 residues. The ends were cut back, 10 bases at V and 3 bases at J, with 16 bases in the middle. Germline CDR1 and CDR2: MDHEN and SYDVKM. DNA of the CDR3: TGTGCCACCTCAGGTCCCCCTGTCTACGAGCAGTACTTC. Protein sequence: CATSGPPVYEQYF. The variable domain in full, with the rest retrieved from reference TRBV28 and TRBJ2-7, is DVKVTQSSRYLVKRTGEKVFLECVQDMDHENMFWYRQDPGLGLRLIYFSYDVKMKEKGDIPEGYSVSREKKERFSLILESASTNQTSMYLCATSGPPVYEQYFGPGTRLTVT.

The DNA for the CDR3 is TGTGCCAGCAGTTCCGGGACAGCGAACACTGAAGCTTTCTTT. Translated: CASSSGTANTEAFF. This chain connects TRBV7-3 to TRBJ1-1; 7 nucleotides align to TRBD1. The germline CDR1 and CDR2 sequences are SGHTA and FQGTGA. V dropped 6 bases and J dropped 1; count of bases not matched to a gene: 5. The CDR3 consists of 14 residues.

This rearrangement joins TRBV6-5 to TRBJ1-5, with TRBD1 matching 10 bases. The germline CDR1 and CDR2 sequences are MNHEY and SVGAGI. V dropped 6 bases and J dropped 5; count of bases not matched to a gene: 7. The CDR3 spans 15 residues. The CDR3 loop reads CASSLTGGRDQPQHF. CDR3 nucleotides: TGTGCCAGCAGCCTGACAGGGGGCCGGGATCAGCCCCAGCATTTT.

The chain uses TRBV5-4 and TRBJ1-2; the D is unclear. CDR1 is SGHNT and CDR2 is YYREEE in the germline V gene (reference sequence). This CDR3 contains 12 residues. The V gene lost 3 bases and the J gene lost 4 bases, with 7 bases spanning the gap. The CDR3, as DNA: TGTGCCAGCAGCTACGACACCTATGGCTACACCTTC. This gives the protein CASSYDTYGYTF.

The CDR3 sequence: CASSPTGSSYEQYF. The CDR3 DNA sequence: TGTGCCAGCAGCCCGACAGGGAGCTCCTACGAGCAGTACTTC. The rearrangement joins TRBV3-1 (or the pseudogene TRBV3-2) to TRBJ2-7; 7 positions match TRBD1. The CDR3 extends over 14 amino acids. Looked up from germline, CDR1 is LGHDT and CDR2 is YNNKEL (reference sequence). J was trimmed by 0 bases and V by 4 bases; bases with no gene match: 3.

The chain joins TRBV7-9 to TRBJ1-2, with 8 nucleotides matching TRBD1. CDR1 and CDR2 (germline): SEHNR, FQNEAQ (reference sequence). CDR3 length equals 12 residues. Trimming at V came to 7 bases and at J to 8 bases, leaving 6 bases not matched to a gene. Written as DNA, the CDR3 is TGTGCCAGCATGGGGACAGGTCAGGGCTACACCTTC. Its protein is CASMGTGQGYTF.

The chain combines TRBV24-1 with TRBJ1-1; no clear D. The V end was cut by 6 bases, the J end by 2 bases, with 18 bases between. Germline CDR1 and CDR2: KGHDR and SFDVKD. CDR3 size: 16 residues. CDR3 residues: CATSSEEVLVNTEAFF. The DNA for the CDR3 is TGTGCCACCAGTTCCGAGGAAGTGTTGGTTAACACTGAAGCTTTCTTT.

V and J are TRBV6-5 and TRBJ1-1, with a possible D match to TRBD1 (6 bases). Trimming took off 5 bases at V and 3 bases at J, with 10 bases between the two ends. The CDR3 contains 13 residues. CDR1 is MNHEY, CDR2 SVGAGI, per germline. As DNA, the CDR3 is TGTGCCAGCAGTCGGGACACTTACACTGAAGCTTTCTTT. This gives the protein CASSRDTYTEAFF.

The genes are TRBV3-1 (or the pseudogene TRBV3-2) and TRBJ2-7, with D possibly being TRBD2 (6 bases). With 5 bases removed from V and 4 bases from J, the gap between germline ends came to 15 bases. CDR1 is LGHDT and CDR2 is YNNKEL in the germline V gene (reference sequence). The CDR3 consists of 14 residues. The CDR3 loop reads CASSSGTSTYEQYF. The DNA of the CDR3 is TGTGCCAGCAGCTCCGGGACTTCCACATACGAGCAGTACTTC.

The chain links TRBV28 to TRBJ1-5; perhaps TRBD1 as D (6 bases). Germline lookup yields CDR1 MDHEN and CDR2 SYDVKM. CDR3 size: 15 residues. Trimming took off 6 bases at V and 1 base at J, with 13 bases between the two ends. The CDR3 region has the DNA TGTGCCAGCAGGCAACAGGGTGTAAGCAATCAGCCCCAGCATTTT. As protein: CASRQQGVSNQPQHF.

Only one count was recorded for this clone. V usage is TRBV4-1 and J usage is TRBJ1-4; D is unresolved. Germline CDR1 and CDR2: MGHRA and YSYEKL. The CDR3 sequence is 14 residues long. Deletions cut 0 bases from V and 8 bases from J, with 10 bases between. CDR3 amino acids: CASSQDSRSEKLFF. Here the CDR3 DNA reads TGCGCCAGCAGCCAAGACTCGAGGTCCGAAAAACTGTTTTTT.

This chain uses TRBV30 with TRBJ2-3, with 9 bases that match TRBD2. The junction had 6 bases not matched to a gene; V was cut back by 7 bases and J by 1 base. Germline V gives CDR1 GTSNPN, CDR2 SVGIG (reference sequence). The CDR3 is 14 amino acids. CDR3 in DNA: TGTGCCTTCACGGCGGGAGGGGGCACAGATACGCAGTATTTT. Its translation is CAFTAGGGTDTQYF. Based on the CDR3 plus reference TRBV30 and TRBJ2-3, the full variable domain is SQTIHQWPATLVQPVGSPLSLECTVEGTSNPNLYWYRQAAGRGLQLLFYSVGIGQISSEVPQNLSASRPQDRQFILSSKKLLLSDSGFYLCAFTAGGGTDTQYFGPGTRLTVL.

J is TRBJ2-7 and V is TRBV3-1 (or the pseudogene TRBV3-2); the D gene is possibly TRBD1 (5 bases). This CDR3 contains 16 residues. CDR1 is LGHDT, CDR2 YNNKEL, per germline (reference sequence). V was clipped by 0 bases and J by 3 bases, with 15 bases between them. For the CDR3, the DNA is TGTGCCAGCAGCCAAGATGAGGCAGGGAAAGACTACGAGCAGTACTTC. Translated, it gives CASSQDEAGKDYEQYF.

The V gene is TRBV6-5, the J gene TRBJ2-6; D remains ambiguous. The CDR3 contains 16 residues. V was clipped by 0 bases and J by 2 bases, with 8 bases between them. Germline CDR1 and CDR2: MNHEY and SVGAGI. Here the CDR3 reads CASSYSVRTGANVLTF. DNA for the CDR3: TGTGCCAGCAGTTACTCAGTGAGGACTGGGGCCAACGTCCTGACTTTC.

This rearrangement joins TRBV12-2 to TRBJ1-5; the table's D gene call, TRBD1, was not cross checked with the DNA. TRBV12-2 corresponds to a pseudogene. The CDR3 consists of 20 residues. This CDR3 reads CASRLISLVSRGENNQPQHF. As DNA, the CDR3 is TGTGCAAGTCGCTTAATTTCCCTTGTTTCTAGGGGCGAAAACAATCAGCCCCAGCATTTT.

The chain joins TRBV5-5 to TRBJ1-5, with a weak D call TRBD1 (6 bases). Germline V gene data show CDR1 as SGHKS and CDR2 as YYEKEE (reference sequence). The CDR3 is made up of 13 amino acids. V was clipped by 4 bases and J by 7 bases, with 12 bases between them. DNA of the CDR3: TGTGCCAGCAGCCTAGGGGGTTTACAGCCCCAGCATTTT. Protein sequence: CASSLGGLQPQHF.

V gene TRBV6-5 combines with J gene TRBJ1-1; D is ambiguous. The CDR3 runs to 15 residues. V lost 4 bases and J lost 0, with 12 bases in between. The germline CDR1 and CDR2 sequences are MNHEY and SVGAGI. The CDR3 coding sequence is TGTGCCAGCAGTTTTGGCTTTACCATGAACACTGAAGCTTTCTTT. Translated: CASSFGFTMNTEAFF.